This TCR beta chain was captured by sequencing in a study of tumor and adjacent non-tumor tissue in lung cancer. On the study more broadly: Some 3.9 million productive TCRbeta reads were obtained per sample on average. The study's findings and limits: Shorter survival was associated with higher TCR diversity in tumors. Tumor repertoires had a smaller top 100 clone share than normal lung.

TCRbeta libraries were built with three rounds of nested PCR, modified from ARM-PCR. TCRdb recomputed calls from the multiplex PCR reads with MiXCR, one row per CDR3 protein. The sample yields over 110,000 distinct CDR3 sequences, roughly 70% seen once. No cell sorting was done before RNA was extracted from the tissue. Chemotherapy-naive patients with new lung cancer underwent thoracic surgery in China, August–late 2014. The CDR3 length is 13 residues. This clonotype was seen a few times. Its antigen is still unknown. The junction departs from germline at one end; a sequencing error may be responsible.

This sequence was found in a man in his 60s with small cell lung cancer. The sample comprised lung tumor tissue. V is TRBV12-3 or TRBV12-4 and J is TRBJ2-7; 10 bases line up with TRBD2. The CDR3 sequence is CVSSSSGSTKQYF. In DNA, the CDR3 is TGTGTCAGCAGTTCTAGCGGGAGCACCAAGCAGTACTTC.